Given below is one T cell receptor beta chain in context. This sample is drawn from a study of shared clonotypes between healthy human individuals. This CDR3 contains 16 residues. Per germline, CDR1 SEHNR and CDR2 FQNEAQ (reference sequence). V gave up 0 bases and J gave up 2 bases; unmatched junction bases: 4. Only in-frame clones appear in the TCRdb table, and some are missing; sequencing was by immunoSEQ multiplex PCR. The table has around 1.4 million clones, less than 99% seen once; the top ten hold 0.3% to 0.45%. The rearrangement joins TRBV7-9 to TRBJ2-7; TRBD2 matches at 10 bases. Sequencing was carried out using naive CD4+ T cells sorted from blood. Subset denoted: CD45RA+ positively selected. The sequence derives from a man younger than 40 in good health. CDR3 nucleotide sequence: TGTGCCAGCAGCTTAGCCCGGACTAGCGGCACCTACGAGCAGTACTTC. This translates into CASSLARTSGTYEQYF.